A single sample gave rise to the 12 T cell receptor beta chains below, sequenced in a study of blood T cell repertoires in COVID-19. Some clones are missing from TCRdb's copy, which holds only in-frame ones; the method was immunoSEQ multiplex PCR. This table holds around 190,000 clones, 70% to 85% found once. Material: PBMCs or T cells enriched from blood (not recorded which). These receptors all come from a woman in her twenties or thirties who had recovered from COVID-19.

The rearrangement links TRBV24-1 to TRBJ2-7; TRBD2 is a possible D gene (5 bases). Trimming took 3 bases from V and 4 from J, leaving 9 bases between them. Germline lookup yields CDR1 KGHDR and CDR2 SFDVKD. The CDR3 has 13 amino acids. The DNA for the CDR3 is TGTGCCACCAGTGATCGGGGTCGGTACGAGCAGTACTTC. Its protein is CATSDRGRYEQYF.

The chain links TRBV5-5 to TRBJ2-1; 7 nucleotides agree with TRBD1. CDR1 is SGHKS and CDR2 is YYEKEE in the germline V gene (reference sequence). The J segment lost 4 bases and the V segment lost 3 bases, leaving 4 bases of the junction unmatched. The CDR3 runs to 14 residues. The CDR3 coding sequence is TGTGCCAGCAGCTCCCGGGGACAGTACAATGAGCAGTTCTTC. This gives the protein CASSSRGQYNEQFF.

The CDR3 reads CARPEIETEAFF. CDR3 DNA sequence: TGTGCCAGGCCTGAGATTGAGACTGAAGCTTTCTTT. The chain links TRBV7-5 to TRBJ1-1. TRBV7-5 is described as a pseudogene. CDR3 length equals 12 residues.

This clone was picked up one time. This chain joins TRBV7-9 and TRBJ2-1; 12 bases are a match to TRBD2. Losses at the gene ends were 5 bases for V and 1 base for J; bases not matched to a gene: 9. The V gene's germline CDR1 is SEHNR and CDR2 FQNEAQ (reference sequence). This CDR3 comprises 18 residues. CDR3 amino acids: CASSIWTSGKGSYNEQFF. CDR3 sequence (DNA): TGTGCCAGCAGCATATGGACTAGCGGGAAGGGGTCCTACAATGAGCAGTTCTTC.

The rearrangement uses TRBV5-4 and TRBJ1-1; 7 nucleotides agree with TRBD1. Germline V gives CDR1 SGHNT, CDR2 YYREEE (reference sequence). CDR3 size: 15 residues. V shed 6 bases and J 1 base; nucleotides not matched to a gene: 9. The CDR3 loop is CASNLVGDRNTEAFF. In nucleotides, the CDR3 is TGTGCCAGCAACTTAGTCGGGGACAGGAACACTGAAGCTTTCTTT.

This clone was recorded once. V usage is TRBV6-5 and J usage is TRBJ2-3; TRBD2 matches 8 bases. From germline, CDR1 is MNHEY and CDR2 SVGAGI. Unmatched junction bases numbered 4, after V lost 5 bases and J lost 0 bases. The CDR3 is 15 residues long. Here the CDR3 DNA reads TGTGCCAGCAGTCGACTAGCGTCTAGCACAGATACGCAGTATTTT. Its protein product is CASSRLASSTDTQYF.

The J gene is TRBJ2-1, the V gene TRBV28; D remains ambiguous. The V gene's germline CDR1 is MDHEN and CDR2 SYDVKM. V was cut by 2 bases and J by 4 bases, with 12 bases left in between. The CDR3 loop spans 15 amino acids. In DNA, the CDR3 is TGTGCCAGCAGTTTAACACCTCGTTGGTACAATGAGCAGTTCTTC. Translated, it gives CASSLTPRWYNEQFF.

The gene calls are TRBV2 and TRBJ2-5; D perhaps matches TRBD2 (6 bases). V lost 7 bases, J lost 5 bases, and 17 bases lay in between. This CDR3 is built from 14 residues. Germline loops: CDR1 SNHLY, CDR2 FYNNEI. The CDR3 nucleotides are TGTGCCAGCAACCCCGGAGGGTGGCGGGAGACCCAGTACTTC. It yields the protein CASNPGGWRETQYF.

The rearrangement joins TRBV18 to TRBJ1-5; 7 bases match TRBD1. Per the germline V gene, CDR1 is KGHSH and CDR2 is LQKENI. Trimming cost V 3 bases and J 5 bases; bases outside gene matches: 1. CDR3 length equals 13 residues. For the CDR3, the DNA is TGTGCCAGCTCACCGCAGGGGGATCAGCCCCAGCATTTT. It specifies CASSPQGDQPQHF. Based on the CDR3 plus reference TRBV18 and TRBJ1-5, the full variable domain is NAGVMQNPRHLVRRRGQEARLRCSPMKGHSHVYWYRQLPEEGLKFMVYLQKENIIDESGMPKERFSAEFPKEGPSILRIQQVVRGDSAAYFCASSPQGDQPQHFGDGTRLSIL.

CDR3 sequence (DNA): TGTGCCAGCAGCGGAGGAGCAGCCATGAACACTGAAGCTTTCTTT. Protein: CASSGGAAMNTEAFF. The chain couples TRBV9 to TRBJ1-1, with D unclear. Germline loops: CDR1 SGDLS, CDR2 YYNGEE. The CDR3 is 15 residues long. V was clipped by 3 bases and J by 0 bases, with 12 bases between them.

The V and J genes are TRBV9 and TRBJ1-5; tentatively, D is TRBD1 (6 bases). Germline CDR1 and CDR2: SGDLS and YYNGEE. Between the trimmed V and J ends, which lost 3 bases and 2 bases, there was a span of 18 bases. There are 17 residues in the CDR3. CDR3 bases: TGTGCCAGCAGCGCCGGGGGGGCGGGAGTGGGCAATCAGCCCCAGCATTTT. This sequence encodes CASSAGGAGVGNQPQHF. Variable domain in full (rest from reference TRBV9 and TRBJ1-5): DSGVTQTPKHLITATGQRVTLRCSPRSGDLSVYWYQQSLDQGLQFLIQYYNGEERAKGNILERFSAQQFPDLHSELNLSSLELGDSALYFCASSAGGAGVGNQPQHFGDGTRLSIL.

The chain links TRBV19 to TRBJ2-1, with 8 bases identical to TRBD2. The V and J ends lost 5 bases and 5 bases, in that order; junction bases with no gene match: 8. The CDR3 has 15 amino acids. Per the germline V gene, CDR1 is LNHDA and CDR2 is SQIVND (reference sequence). For the CDR3, the DNA is TGTGCCAGTAGTCCCTGGACTAGCCCCCACAATGAGCAGTTCTTC. It codes for CASSPWTSPHNEQFF.